Each of the 8 T cell receptor beta chains below was sequenced from the same sample in a study of response to subunit inactivated influenza vaccine. One entry per CDR3 protein results from TCRdb running MiXCR on the RT-PCR reads. The sample consists of around 850,000 distinct CDR3 sequences, less than 20% of them appearing once. The sample consisted of PBMCs from blood, taken more than 4 days after vaccination. These receptors were collected from a man between 45 and 60 years old who received an inactivated influenza vaccine.

This clonotype was detected only a few times. The chain has TRBV4-3 and TRBJ1-3, with TRBD1 matching 7 bases. Germline CDR1 and CDR2: LGHNA and YSLEER. V lost 0 bases, J lost 3 bases, and 8 bases stayed unmatched. The CDR3 has 17 residues. This chain's CDR3 is CASSQEQGRAFGNTIYF. The CDR3 nucleotides read TGCGCCAGCAGCCAAGAACAGGGGAGGGCGTTTGGAAACACCATATATTTT.

The J gene is TRBJ1-2, the V gene TRBV6-5, with D possibly TRBD1 on 6 matching bases. V was cut by 6 bases and J by 8 bases, with 13 bases left in between. This CDR3 has 12 residues. Germline assignment: CDR1 MNHEY and CDR2 SVGAGI. DNA for the CDR3: TGTGCCAGCAGATCCCAGACAGGAGGCTACACCTTC. Translated: CASRSQTGGYTF.

V is TRBV7-9 and J is TRBJ1-4; perhaps TRBD1 as D (6 bases). Germline V gene sequence: CDR1 SEHNR, CDR2 FQNEAQ (reference sequence). Between the trimmed V and J ends, which lost 0 bases and 8 bases, there was a span of 13 bases. The CDR3 is made up of 15 amino acids. This CDR3 is CASSLAQGRGEKLFF. CDR3 nucleotides: TGTGCCAGCAGCTTAGCACAGGGAAGGGGCGAAAAACTGTTTTTT.

The chain is built from TRBV18 and TRBJ2-5, with D unclear. The V gene's germline CDR1 is KGHSH and CDR2 LQKENI. Trimming removed 3 bases from V and 3 bases from J, with 8 bases in between. The CDR3 contains 13 residues. The CDR3 region is CASSPTGKETQYF. The CDR3 bases are TGTGCCAGCTCACCTACCGGAAAAGAGACCCAGTACTTC.

There are a few counts of this clonotype. The chain carries TRBV20-1 and TRBJ2-3; 8 nucleotides line up with TRBD2. CDR3 length: 15 amino acids. Per germline, CDR1 DFQATT and CDR2 SNEGSKA (reference sequence). Germline trimming cut 4 bases from V and 3 bases from J; bases unmatched to any gene: 9. The CDR3 loop is CSATPEERETDTQYF. CDR3 DNA: TGCAGTGCTACTCCCGAGGAGCGGGAGACAGATACGCAGTATTTT.

This clonotype was seen more than once but under ten times. The chain has TRBV4-3 and TRBJ2-7; a possible D gene is TRBD2 (6 bases). The length of the CDR3 is 14 residues. The V gene lost 3 bases and the J gene lost 3 bases, with 12 bases spanning the gap. Per the germline V gene, CDR1 is LGHNA and CDR2 is YSLEER. The CDR3: CASSHRDSIYEQYF. The CDR3 coding sequence is TGCGCCAGCAGCCACCGGGACTCGATCTACGAGCAGTACTTC.

The chain couples TRBV7-9 to TRBJ2-7; D gene ambiguous. Trimming pared 8 bases from V and 6 bases from J, leaving 8 bases between. CDR1 and CDR2 from the germline V gene are SEHNR and FQNEAQ (reference sequence). CDR3 length: 10 amino acids. CDR3 sequence reads: CASVGSEQYF. In nucleotides, the CDR3 is TGTGCCAGCGTCGGTAGCGAGCAGTACTTC.

Only a few counts were recorded for this clonotype. This chain uses TRBV20-1 with TRBJ2-7, with 9 bases that match TRBD2. The CDR3 length is 15 residues. With V trimmed by 5 bases and J by 6 bases, 14 bases remained unmatched. Germline CDR1 reads DFQATT; CDR2 reads SNEGSKA (reference sequence). CDR3 nucleotides: TGCAGTGCTTTTAAAGGGACTAGCCGAGATATCGAGCAGTACTTC. Translation gives CSAFKGTSRDIEQYF.